One sample yielded the 16 T cell receptor beta chains listed below, sequenced in a study of cytomegalovirus exposure and HLA in healthy donors (dated by TCRdb to between 2016 and 2019). Receptors were amplified or captured by the immunoSEQ multiplex PCR assay. For the multiplex PCR, a mixture combining 60 forward primers for TCR Vbeta segments and 13 reverse primers for TCR Jbeta segments was used. TCRdb limited this immuneACCESS table to in-frame rearrangements with V and J called. A share of clones is missing; checked studies link under half to unresolved V genes, and the rest is unexplained. A total of around 120,000 clones appear in this sample, more than 65% of them only once. 3.7% of the sample rests with the top ten. Sequences were obtained from PBMCs. These receptors were collected from a human donor in good health.

CDR3 in DNA: TGCAGCGTTACAAGAGCGGACACTGAAGCTTTCTTT. Its translation: CSVTRADTEAFF. The chain joins TRBV29-1 to TRBJ1-1, with no clear D. The germline CDR1 and CDR2 sequences are SQVTM and ANQGSEA. V lost 5 bases and J 3 bases, leaving 10 bases between the germline ends. The CDR3 is made up of 12 amino acids.

V and J are TRBV10-2 and TRBJ2-6; TRBD1 might be the D (6 bases). The CDR3 consists of 14 residues. Germline CDR1 and CDR2: WSHSY and SAAADI. V lost 8 bases to trimming and J lost 2 bases, with 10 bases between them. The CDR3 protein is CASRSGAGANVLTF. The CDR3 region has the DNA TGCGCCAGCCGGTCAGGGGCTGGGGCCAACGTCCTGACTTTC.

V is TRBV7-9 and J is TRBJ1-2; 8 nucleotides align to TRBD1. CDR3 length: 17 residues. Germline CDR1 reads SEHNR; CDR2 reads FQNEAQ (reference sequence). With V trimmed by 3 bases and J by 4 bases, 13 bases remained unmatched. The CDR3 coding sequence is TGTGCCAGCAGCTTCGGGGCCTTATACAGGGGGGTCTATGGCTACACCTTC. It is translated as CASSFGALYRGVYGYTF.

CDR3 loop: CASKGGAAIRNQPQHF. In nucleotides, the CDR3 is TGTGCCAGCAAGGGTGGGGCGGCGATCCGCAATCAGCCCCAGCATTTT. The J gene is TRBJ1-5, the V gene TRBV28, with D tentatively TRBD1 (5 bases). Germline CDR1 is MDHEN and CDR2 is SYDVKM. This CDR3 has 16 residues. Between the trimmed V and J ends, which lost 7 bases and 2 bases, there was a span of 18 bases. Combining the CDR3 with reference TRBV28 and TRBJ1-5 gives the whole variable domain DVKVTQSSRYLVKRTGEKVFLECVQDMDHENMFWYRQDPGLGLRLIYFSYDVKMKEKGDIPEGYSVSREKKERFSLILESASTNQTSMYLCASKGGAAIRNQPQHFGDGTRLSIL.

The gene calls are TRBV9 and TRBJ2-5; 14 positions match TRBD2. The germline gives CDR1 SGDLS, CDR2 YYNGEE. The CDR3 is made up of 15 amino acids. The V and J ends lost 0 bases and 5 bases, in that order; junction bases with no gene match: 0. The CDR3 spells CASSVGLAGGETQYF. The CDR3 DNA is TGTGCCAGCAGCGTAGGACTAGCGGGAGGGGAGACCCAGTACTTC.

The rearrangement uses TRBV18 and TRBJ2-7, with 7 bases matching TRBD2. The V segment lost 5 bases and the J segment 3 bases; nucleotides outside the gene matches: 4. CDR1 is KGHSH and CDR2 is LQKENI in the germline V gene. This CDR3 is 13 amino acids long. The CDR3 nucleotides read TGTGCCAGCTCAGCGGGAGTTAACTACGAGCAGTACTTC. Protein product: CASSAGVNYEQYF.

The chain joins TRBV27 to TRBJ2-7; 7 positions match TRBD1. The CDR3 is 15 amino acids. CDR1 and CDR2 (germline): MNHEY, SMNVEV (reference sequence). With V trimmed by 5 bases and J by 3 bases, 10 bases remained unmatched. This chain's CDR3 is CASSPGTVRHYEQYF. The CDR3 nucleotides read TGTGCCAGCAGTCCCGGGACAGTTCGTCACTACGAGCAGTACTTC.

This clone was seen once. The chain recombines TRBV5-6 with TRBJ2-1; 10 bases map to TRBD2. Looked up from germline, CDR1 is SGHDT and CDR2 is YYEEEE. Trimming at V came to 1 base and at J to 12 bases, leaving 16 bases not matched to a gene. This CDR3 has 17 residues. CDR3 nucleotide sequence: TGTGCCAGCAGCTTGCCCTCCCCCAGAGCGGGAGGGAGTGGGCAGTTCTTC. This encodes CASSLPSPRAGGSGQFF.

This clone was recorded a few times. The chain joins TRBV7-2 to TRBJ2-2; D is perhaps TRBD1 (6 bases). There are 15 residues in the CDR3. Trimming removed 5 bases from V and 4 bases from J, with 14 bases in between. The germline V gene has CDR1 SGHTA and CDR2 FQGNSA. The CDR3 reads CASSTQSQGTGELFF. The CDR3 DNA follows: TGTGCCAGCAGCACCCAGTCACAGGGCACCGGGGAGCTGTTTTTT.

V and J are TRBV6-1 and TRBJ1-1; D unclear. The germline CDR1 and CDR2 sequences are MNHNS and SASEGT. The CDR3 runs 11 residues. V was clipped by 3 bases and J by 7 bases, with 6 bases between them. The CDR3, as DNA: TGTGCCAGCAGTGAGAGGGTTGAAGCTTTCTTT. It codes for CASSERVEAFF.

This clone appeared a few times. This CDR3 is CASSPTQREGLETQYF. Here the CDR3 DNA reads TGCGCCAGCAGCCCGACCCAGCGGGAGGGCCTAGAGACCCAGTACTTC. The gene calls are TRBV4-1 and TRBJ2-5; 10 bases match TRBD2. The CDR3 is 16 residues long. The V gene's germline CDR1 is MGHRA and CDR2 YSYEKL. V shed 4 bases, J shed 4 bases, and the junction held 9 bases outside the gene matches.

The CDR3 nucleotides read TGTGCCAGCTCACCACCGCTGGGGCGGGAGTACACAGATACGCAGTATTTT. As protein: CASSPPLGREYTDTQYF. The V and J genes are TRBV18 and TRBJ2-3; TRBD2 aligns across 7 bases. Trimming took 0 bases from V and 2 from J; bases not matched to a gene: 8. The CDR3 is made up of 17 amino acids. In germline, CDR1 is KGHSH, CDR2 LQKENI. Complete variable domain (other parts from reference TRBV18 and TRBJ2-3): NAGVMQNPRHLVRRRGQEARLRCSPMKGHSHVYWYRQLPEEGLKFMVYLQKENIIDESGMPKERFSAEFPKEGPSILRIQQVVRGDSAAYFCASSPPLGREYTDTQYFGPGTRLTVL.

The chain joins TRBV11-3 to TRBJ2-1; 10 bases line up with TRBD1. After removal of 1 base from V and 7 bases from J, the junction contained 13 bases not matched to a gene. The germline gives CDR1 SGHNT, CDR2 YENEEA. The CDR3 length is 18 residues. The CDR3 reads CASSLGRQGAVGRNEQFF. CDR3 bases: TGTGCCAGCAGCTTAGGCCGACAGGGGGCCGTAGGAAGAAATGAGCAGTTCTTC.

The chain links TRBV29-1 to TRBJ1-1; D not resolved. The length of the CDR3 is 11 residues. Trimming took off 7 bases at V and 3 bases at J, with 9 bases between the two ends. CDR1 is SQVTM, CDR2 ANQGSEA, per germline. The DNA of the CDR3 is TGCAGCGGTGGGCGAGACACTGAAGCTTTCTTT. It yields the protein CSGGRDTEAFF.

This clone was counted between two and nine times. The V and J genes are TRBV2 and TRBJ2-1; D is possibly TRBD2 (6 bases). Germline V lookup: CDR1 SNHLY, CDR2 FYNNEI. V was clipped by 6 bases and J by 4 bases, with 13 bases between them. This CDR3 region has 14 residues. This CDR3 reads CASSRAGGYNEQFF. For the CDR3, the DNA is TGTGCCAGCAGCCGAGCGGGCGGGTACAATGAGCAGTTCTTC.

This clone was observed a single time. The chain couples TRBV14 to TRBJ1-2; no clear D gene. The CDR3 runs 12 residues. The germline CDR1 and CDR2 sequences are SGHDN and FVKESK. Trimming took off 8 bases at V and 6 bases at J, with 13 bases between the two ends. The CDR3 loop is CASYRLPNGYTF. CDR3 bases: TGTGCCAGCTATAGACTCCCCAATGGCTACACCTTC.